The 25 T cell receptor beta chains below were found in one sample sequenced in a study of blood T cell repertoires in COVID-19. Sequencing was performed with immunoSEQ multiplex PCR; in TCRdb, only in-frame clones are kept and a portion is missing. Of 300,000 to 350,000 clones listed, around 88% are singletons. What was sequenced was peripheral blood. The receptors stem from a woman aged 25-40 years with COVID-19, enrolled during active disease.

This clone was detected a few times. This chain uses TRBV18 with TRBJ2-5; no reliable D call. Trimming removed 5 bases from V and 1 base from J, with 8 bases in between. CDR3 size: 13 residues. From germline, CDR1 is KGHSH and CDR2 LQKENI. In DNA form, the CDR3 reads TGTGCCAGCTCAATCGCACTCCAAGAGACCCAGTACTTC. It is translated as CASSIALQETQYF.

The chain couples TRBV5-1 to TRBJ1-3; a weak D match, TRBD1 (6 bases). The V gene lost 3 bases and the J gene lost 4 bases, with 14 bases spanning the gap. Per germline, CDR1 SGHRS and CDR2 YFSETQ. CDR3 length equals 15 residues. The CDR3 reads CASSYLGGLGNTIYF. CDR3 nucleotide sequence: TGCGCCAGCAGCTACTTGGGGGGGCTAGGAAACACCATATATTTT.

This clone has a single count. The V and J genes are TRBV7-3 and TRBJ2-3, with 12 bases identical to TRBD2. CDR3 length: 14 residues. From germline, CDR1 is SGHTA and CDR2 FQGTGA. V was pared by 4 bases and J by 8 bases, with 4 bases of the junction left unmatched. The CDR3 spells CASSCGLAGCTQYF. The CDR3 DNA is TGTGCCAGCAGCTGTGGACTAGCGGGGTGTACGCAGTATTTT.

The chain employs TRBV2 and TRBJ1-2; no definite D call. The CDR3 has 10 residues. The V gene lost 10 bases and the J gene lost 8 bases, with 11 bases spanning the gap. CDR1 SNHLY and CDR2 FYNNEI come from the germline V gene. This CDR3 reads CAILQQGYTF. The DNA for the CDR3 is TGTGCCATCCTACAGCAGGGCTACACCTTC.

The chain couples TRBV30 to TRBJ1-3, with TRBD1 identical over 9 bases. Germline CDR1 and CDR2: GTSNPN and SVGIG (reference sequence). The CDR3 covers 15 residues. Trimming at V came to 2 bases and at J to 4 bases, leaving 6 bases not matched to a gene. The CDR3 coding sequence is TGTGCCTGGAGTCCAGGACAGGGGCGAGGAAACACCATATATTTT. Translating gives CAWSPGQGRGNTIYF.

This clone was seen a single time. The CDR3 DNA is TGTGCCAGTAGGACAGGAGCCTATGGCTACACCTTC. It translates to CASRTGAYGYTF. The chain couples TRBV19 to TRBJ1-2, with D perhaps matching TRBD1 (6 bases). Trimming took off 6 bases at V and 4 bases at J, with 9 bases between the two ends. The germline V gene encodes CDR1 LNHDA and CDR2 SQIVND (reference sequence). This CDR3 has 12 amino acids.

The chain links TRBV7-9 to TRBJ1-3, with TRBD1 identical over 7 bases. The V gene end was trimmed by 3 bases and the J gene end by 4 bases; junction bases not matched to a gene: 9. Germline CDR1 SEHNR, CDR2 FQNEAQ (reference sequence). The CDR3 sequence is 16 residues long. This CDR3 reads CASSFANRGYGNTIYF. The CDR3 DNA reads TGTGCCAGCAGCTTCGCCAACAGGGGTTACGGAAACACCATATATTTT.

This sequence joins TRBV7-2 and TRBJ1-3; D is possibly TRBD1 (6 bases). The germline V and J ends were trimmed by 4 bases and 6 bases, with 19 bases remaining between them. This CDR3 spans 16 amino acids. The germline CDR1 and CDR2 sequences are SGHTA and FQGNSA. CDR3 region: CASSSKGTSPQNTIYF. Here the CDR3 DNA reads TGTGCCAGCAGCTCGAAGGGGACATCTCCCCAAAACACCATATATTTT.

The chain employs TRBV3-1 (or the pseudogene TRBV3-2) and TRBJ1-1, with D uncertain. CDR3 length: 13 residues. The germline V and J ends were trimmed by 7 bases and 1 base, with 10 bases remaining between them. The V gene's germline CDR1 is LGHDT and CDR2 YNNKEL (reference sequence). The CDR3 DNA reads TGTGCCAGCACCCGACGGGGGAACACTGAAGCTTTCTTT. It encodes CASTRRGNTEAFF.

The V gene is TRBV15, the J gene TRBJ2-3; 10 bases are shared with TRBD2. Germline V CDR1 and CDR2: LNHNV, YYDKDF (reference sequence). J lost 1 base, V lost 5 bases, and 3 bases had no gene match. This CDR3 is 15 amino acids long. CDR3 sequence (DNA): TGTGCCACCAGCGTCCTAGCGGGGGGCACAGATACGCAGTATTTT. Protein product: CATSVLAGGTDTQYF.

This chain joins TRBV27 and TRBJ1-6; D gene unclear. The CDR3 runs 12 residues. Germline CDR1 MNHEY, CDR2 SMNVEV (reference sequence). V shed 5 bases and J shed 7 bases, with 6 bases lying between them. The CDR3 loop reads CASSTPNSPLHF. The CDR3 DNA reads as TGTGCCAGCAGTACTCCCAATTCACCCCTCCACTTT.

The J gene is TRBJ2-6, the V gene TRBV4-1; 12 bases match TRBD2. V was clipped by 6 bases and J by 0 bases; unmatched bases: 9. The CDR3 sequence is 19 residues long. The germline CDR1 and CDR2 sequences are MGHRA and YSYEKL. The CDR3 region has the DNA TGCGCCAGCAGACCCCGACTAGCGGGGGCCCGCTCTGGGGCCAACGTCCTGACTTTC. It codes for CASRPRLAGARSGANVLTF.

The V and J genes are TRBV27 and TRBJ1-2; D remains ambiguous. The germline V gene encodes CDR1 MNHEY and CDR2 SMNVEV (reference sequence). Trimming left V 2 bases short and J 2 bases short, with 6 bases between. The CDR3 length is 13 residues. The CDR3 sequence is CASSLQQNYGYTF. The CDR3 DNA reads TGTGCCAGCAGTTTACAACAGAACTATGGCTACACCTTC.

J is TRBJ1-1 and V is TRBV29-1; 8 bases match TRBD1. J gave up 10 bases and V 0 bases, and 4 bases lay outside the gene matches. Germline CDR1 SQVTM, CDR2 ANQGSEA. This CDR3 spans 12 amino acids. The CDR3 DNA follows: TGCAGCGTTGAAGATGGGCAGGGGGCAGCTTTCTTT. Protein product: CSVEDGQGAAFF.

The gene calls are TRBV28 and TRBJ2-6; the match to TRBD2 covers 7 bases. Germline loops: CDR1 MDHEN, CDR2 SYDVKM. The trim removed 3 bases at V and 4 bases at J, leaving 3 bases unmatched. The CDR3 is 15 residues long. CDR3 residues: CASSLGGVGANVLTF. The CDR3 bases are TGTGCCAGCAGTTTGGGAGGGGTCGGGGCCAACGTCCTGACTTTC. Based on the CDR3 plus reference TRBV28 and TRBJ2-6, the full variable domain is DVKVTQSSRYLVKRTGEKVFLECVQDMDHENMFWYRQDPGLGLRLIYFSYDVKMKEKGDIPEGYSVSREKKERFSLILESASTNQTSMYLCASSLGGVGANVLTFGAGSRLTVL.

This clone was found once. The rearrangement links TRBV2 to TRBJ2-3, with 9 bases matching TRBD2. V lost 5 bases, J lost 3 bases, and 6 bases stayed unmatched. This CDR3 region has 15 residues. The germline V gene has CDR1 SNHLY and CDR2 FYNNEI. The CDR3 loop reads CASSSAGGPTDTQYF. CDR3 bases: TGTGCCAGCAGTTCCGCGGGGGGGCCGACAGATACGCAGTATTTT.

V gene TRBV7-9 combines with J gene TRBJ1-2, with 7 bases fitting TRBD1. The CDR3 sequence is 14 residues long. Trimming at V came to 3 bases and at J to 9 bases, leaving 10 bases not matched to a gene. Germline V gene data show CDR1 as SEHNR and CDR2 as FQNEAQ (reference sequence). The CDR3 region is CASSLDGDSPSYTF. DNA for the CDR3: TGTGCCAGCAGCTTGGATGGGGACAGCCCTAGCTACACCTTC.

This chain links TRBV18 with TRBJ1-3; 9 bases match TRBD1. Germline V gene lookup returns CDR1 KGHSH and CDR2 LQKENI. The CDR3 is 17 amino acids. The V segment lost 3 bases and the J segment 3 bases; nucleotides outside the gene matches: 9. The CDR3 region has the DNA TGTGCCAGCTCACCGATACCGGGACAGGGAATTGGAAACACCATATATTTT. Its protein is CASSPIPGQGIGNTIYF.

This clone was seen only a few times. V gene TRBV5-4 combines with J gene TRBJ1-1, with 8 bases matching TRBD1. Germline lookup yields CDR1 SGHNT and CDR2 YYREEE (reference sequence). The CDR3 consists of 14 residues. Trimming took 4 bases from V and 5 from J; bases not matched to a gene: 7. The CDR3 region is CASSVSRGQTEAFF. The CDR3 DNA reads as TGTGCCAGCAGCGTGAGCAGGGGGCAGACTGAAGCTTTCTTT.

This sequence joins TRBV11-3 and TRBJ1-2; perhaps TRBD1 as D (6 bases). The V gene's germline CDR1 is SGHNT and CDR2 YENEEA. The CDR3 extends over 15 amino acids. V lost 1 base and J lost 4, with 13 bases in between. The chain's CDR3 is CASSLVATGTYGYTF. Here the CDR3 DNA reads TGTGCCAGCAGCTTAGTGGCCACAGGGACCTATGGCTACACCTTC.

The CDR3 is CASSVAPSSSTDTQYF. The CDR3 region has the DNA TGTGCCAGCAGCGTAGCGCCGAGCTCTAGCACAGATACGCAGTATTTT. The V gene is TRBV9, the J gene TRBJ2-3; D is ambiguous. V lost 0 bases to trimming and J lost 0 bases, with 11 bases between them. The length of the CDR3 is 16 residues. Germline lookup yields CDR1 SGDLS and CDR2 YYNGEE.

This chain links TRBV10-1 with TRBJ2-1, with D possibly matching TRBD2 (6 bases). The ends were cut back, 3 bases at V and 1 base at J, with 7 bases in the middle. The CDR3 sequence is 14 residues long. The germline V gene encodes CDR1 WNHNN and CDR2 SYGVQD (reference sequence). The CDR3 is CASSDGGSYNEQFF. DNA for the CDR3: TGCGCCAGCAGTGATGGGGGGTCCTACAATGAGCAGTTCTTC.

The chain uses TRBV3-1 (or the pseudogene TRBV3-2) and TRBJ1-4, with 10 positions matching TRBD1. After removal of 1 base from V and 8 bases from J, the junction contained 7 bases not matched to a gene. This CDR3 contains 16 residues. Per germline, CDR1 LGHDT and CDR2 YNNKEL (reference sequence). Here the CDR3 DNA reads TGTGCCAGCAGCCAAGGACAGGGGGCGTTGGGAGAAAAACTGTTTTTT. This encodes CASSQGQGALGEKLFF.

This clone has a single count. This chain uses TRBV5-1 with TRBJ2-7, with 15 bases fitting TRBD2. The junction had 13 bases not matched to a gene; V was cut back by 7 bases and J by 5 bases. Germline V gives CDR1 SGHRS, CDR2 YFSETQ. This CDR3 region has 17 residues. The CDR3 DNA is TGCGCCAGCGCCCCAGGACTAGCGGGGGGGCCTGTGGACGAGCAGTACTTC. Protein: CASAPGLAGGPVDEQYF.

In its sample, this clone was seen once. V is TRBV2 and J is TRBJ2-1; D unclear. CDR3 length: 15 residues. V was cut by 3 bases and J by 0 bases, with 9 bases left in between. Per germline, CDR1 SNHLY and CDR2 FYNNEI. CDR3 amino acids: CASSDILSSYNEQFF. The CDR3 DNA follows: TGTGCCAGCAGTGATATTCTAAGCTCCTACAATGAGCAGTTCTTC. The variable domain in full, completed from reference TRBV2 and TRBJ2-1, reads EPEVTQTPSHQVTQMGQEVILRCVPISNHLYFYWYRQILGQKVEFLVSFYNNEISEKSEIFDDQFSVERPDGSNFTLKIRSTKLEDSAMYFCASSDILSSYNEQFFGPGTRLTVL.